One sample yielded the 15 T cell receptor beta chains listed below, sequenced in a study of cytomegalovirus exposure and HLA in healthy donors. The PCR was carried out with 60 Vbeta primers and 13 Jbeta primers. Data came from immunoSEQ multiplex PCR; TCRdb stores just in-frame clones and leaves some out. The sample has 130,000 or so clones, more than 70% seen once. The sample taken for sequencing was PBMCs. The receptor set was obtained from a man aged 35 to 55 in good health and CMV-seronegative.

This chain joins TRBV5-1 and TRBJ1-2; 12 nucleotides align to TRBD1. Germline loops: CDR1 SGHRS, CDR2 YFSETQ. Trimming at V came to 4 bases and at J to 7 bases, leaving 5 bases not matched to a gene. The CDR3 runs 14 residues. The CDR3 coding sequence is TGCGCCAGCAGCCAGGGGACAGGGGGCTGTGGCTACACCTTC. It yields the protein CASSQGTGGCGYTF. The complete variable domain, with remaining parts taken from reference TRBV5-1 and TRBJ1-2, reads KAGVTQTPRYLIKTRGQQVTLSCSPISGHRSVSWYQQTPGQGLQFLFEYFSETQRNKGNFPGRFSGRQFSNSRSEMNVSTLELGDSALYLCASSQGTGGCGYTFGSGTRLTVV.

The J gene is TRBJ1-2, the V gene TRBV28, with TRBD1 as a possible D gene (5 bases). V lost 2 bases and J 7 bases, leaving 20 bases between the germline ends. The germline CDR1 and CDR2 sequences are MDHEN and SYDVKM. The CDR3 spans 16 residues. DNA for the CDR3: TGTGCCAGCAGTTTACGTCCCGGAGGGGAGTTGGGTGGCTACACCTTC. It translates to CASSLRPGGELGGYTF.

The V and J genes are TRBV4-3 and TRBJ2-7, with a weak D call TRBD1 (6 bases). CDR1 is LGHNA and CDR2 is YSLEER in the germline V gene. Trimming cost V 3 bases and J 7 bases, with 13 bases left between them. The CDR3 consists of 13 residues. The CDR3 DNA sequence: TGCGCCAGCAGCCACGCCGAGGGGGAAGAGCAGTACTTC. Translating it yields CASSHAEGEEQYF.

The genes are TRBV11-2 and TRBJ1-1, with unresolved D. Trimming took off 1 base at V and 0 bases at J, with 12 bases between the two ends. There are 16 residues in the CDR3. The germline CDR1 and CDR2 sequences are SGHAT and FQNNGV. CDR3 residues: CASSLVGVGMNTEAFF. DNA for the CDR3: TGTGCCAGCAGCTTAGTCGGGGTCGGGATGAACACTGAAGCTTTCTTT.

The table lists this clone with a count of one. V usage is TRBV19 and J usage is TRBJ2-5; the D gene is possibly TRBD2 (6 bases). Germline lookup yields CDR1 LNHDA and CDR2 SQIVND (reference sequence). Trimming left V 3 bases short and J 4 bases short, with 6 bases between. The CDR3 consists of 12 residues. The DNA for the CDR3 is TGTGCCAGTAGTATGGGAGGAGAGACCCAGTACTTC. Its translation: CASSMGGETQYF.

This clone came up once. The rearrangement uses TRBV7-3 and TRBJ2-3; 11 nucleotides match TRBD2. Germline CDR1 reads SGHTA; CDR2 reads FQGTGA. The CDR3 contains 15 residues. V lost 5 bases, J lost 4 bases, and 5 bases stayed unmatched. Written as DNA, the CDR3 is TGTGCCAGCAGCCTTAGCGGGGGGGCGGCAGATACGCAGTATTTT. This encodes CASSLSGGAADTQYF.

The CDR3, as DNA: TGTGCCAGCAGCCCCACGCGGACAGGAGTTTACGAGCAGTACTTC. Translated: CASSPTRTGVYEQYF. J is TRBJ2-5 and V is TRBV7-9, with TRBD1 matching over 7 bases. The end of the DNA aligns better with TRBJ2-7, so the J call may be wrong. The length of the CDR3 is 15 residues. Per germline, CDR1 SEHNR and CDR2 FQNEAQ (reference sequence).

The gene calls are TRBV5-8 and TRBJ1-5, with D tentatively TRBD1 (5 bases). CDR1 is SGHTS and CDR2 is YDEGEE in the germline V gene. The CDR3 covers 15 residues. Trimming took off 4 bases at V and 3 bases at J, with 14 bases between the two ends. Here the CDR3 reads CASSQPQVYNQPQHF. As DNA, the CDR3 is TGTGCCAGCAGCCAACCACAGGTGTACAATCAGCCCCAGCATTTT. Looking up the rest from reference TRBV5-8 and TRBJ1-5 gives the full variable domain: EAGVTQSPTHLIKTRGQQATLRCSPISGHTSVYWYQQALGLGLQFLLWYDEGEERNRGNFPPRFSGRQFPNYSSELNVNALELEDSALYLCASSQPQVYNQPQHFGDGTRLSIL.

The V gene is TRBV2, the J gene TRBJ1-3; the D gene is possibly TRBD1 (6 bases). Germline V gene lookup returns CDR1 SNHLY and CDR2 FYNNEI. This CDR3 spans 15 amino acids. Trimming removed 10 bases at V and 3 bases at J, with 19 bases between. The CDR3 sequence is CANLPVRGSGNTIYF. The CDR3, as DNA: TGTGCCAACCTCCCGGTCAGGGGCAGTGGAAACACCATATATTTT.

The gene calls are TRBV6-5 and TRBJ1-2; 7 bases align to TRBD1. The CDR3 length is 14 residues. The trim removed 5 bases at V and 4 bases at J, leaving 7 bases unmatched. Germline CDR1 and CDR2: MNHEY and SVGAGI. The CDR3 protein is CASSAGTETYGYTF. The CDR3, as DNA: TGTGCCAGCAGTGCCGGGACAGAGACCTATGGCTACACCTTC.

This sequence joins TRBV10-3 and TRBJ2-3, with TRBD2 identical over 13 bases. With V trimmed by 3 bases and J by 5 bases, 2 bases remained unmatched. Germline values: CDR1 ENHRY, CDR2 SYGVKD. The CDR3 is 15 amino acids. CDR3 sequence: CAISEGTSGEDTQYF. In DNA form, the CDR3 reads TGTGCCATCAGTGAAGGGACTAGCGGGGAAGATACGCAGTATTTT.

The CDR3 region has the DNA TGCGCCAGCAGCTTGCTTAACAGGGAGAATTCACCCCTCCACTTT. Translating gives CASSLLNRENSPLHF. The rearrangement uses TRBV5-1 and TRBJ1-6, with TRBD1 as a possible D gene (6 bases). Per germline, CDR1 SGHRS and CDR2 YFSETQ. Trimming left V 1 base short and J 7 bases short, with 12 bases between. The CDR3 has 15 amino acids.

The gene calls are TRBV7-9 and TRBJ1-2; the D is unclear. Trimming removed 1 base from V and 2 bases from J, with 5 bases in between. In germline, CDR1 is SEHNR, CDR2 FQNEAQ (reference sequence). The CDR3 has 13 amino acids. Written as DNA, the CDR3 is TGTGCCAGCAGCTTAGACGGGAACTATGGCTACACCTTC. Translating gives CASSLDGNYGYTF.

The V and J genes are TRBV6-1 and TRBJ2-7; possible D gene TRBD1, 6 bases. Trimming left V 4 bases short and J 0 bases short, with 13 bases between. Per germline, CDR1 MNHNS and CDR2 SASEGT. The CDR3 has 15 residues. The CDR3 spells CASSGTVLNSYEQYF. In DNA, the CDR3 is TGTGCCAGCAGTGGGACAGTCCTTAACTCCTACGAGCAGTACTTC.

For the CDR3, the DNA is TGTGCCTGGAGGCAGGGGCAATATGGCTACACCTTC. Its translation: CAWRQGQYGYTF. This chain connects TRBV30 to TRBJ1-2; maybe TRBD1 (6 bases). The CDR3 length is 12 residues. Trimming took off 3 bases at V and 5 bases at J, with 10 bases between the two ends. Germline-derived CDR1 and CDR2 are GTSNPN and SVGIG (reference sequence). The whole variable domain, remainder taken from reference TRBV30 and TRBJ1-2, is SQTIHQWPATLVQPVGSPLSLECTVEGTSNPNLYWYRQAAGRGLQLLFYSVGIGQISSEVPQNLSASRPQDRQFILSSKKLLLSDSGFYLCAWRQGQYGYTFGSGTRLTVV.